This T cell receptor (beta chain) was sequenced in a study of T cells after yellow fever vaccination. Whole-study findings and limits: Researchers report a weaker secondary response that nonetheless peaked faster, day 5 versus 15. High-abundance clonotypes from the bulk population could contaminate FACS-sorted repertoires.

In making TCR cDNA, 5'RACE template switching added a universal primer site and UMIs to it. TCRdb re-analysed the 5' RACE reads in MiXCR, keeping a single row per CDR3 protein. The sample holds 250,000 to 350,000 distinct CDR3 sequences; about 10% are singletons and the top ten take approximately 3.5%. Trimming took 0 bases from V and 5 from J, leaving 5 bases between them. The CDR3 covers 13 residues. Germline V CDR1 and CDR2: LGHDT, YNNKEL (reference sequence). To note about this clonotype: Its specificity is not known.

The chain couples TRBV3-1 to TRBJ1-5, with D hard to call. The sequence was obtained from a young man who received the YFV17D yellow fever vaccine. Specimen: CD4+ T cells sorted from PBMCs, collected 5 days after the yellow fever booster vaccination. CDR3 DNA sequence: TGTGCCAGCAGCCAAGATCTGGATCAGCCCCAGCATTTT. Its translation: CASSQDLDQPQHF.